These T cell receptor beta chains were read from a single sample in a study of T-cell reconstitution after alpha-beta-depleted transplantation in children. TCRdb used MiXCR to reprocess the PCR reads, holding one entry per CDR3 protein. The sample contains approximately 30,000 distinct CDR3 sequences, 5.5% to 7.5% of which appear only once. The material sequenced was PBMCs, mostly from graft donor cells, taken 180 days after TCRalphabeta/CD19-depleted stem cell transplant. The receptors shown here come from a male patient under 18 who had a stem cell transplant for acute myeloid leukemia, so the T cells may come from the graft donor. Each CDR3 is given with its conserved first and last residue. Each record gives: clone size, J gene, V gene, D gene, CDR3 protein, CDR3 DNA. The D gene is left open where the match is weak. Expanded clones get a size class; other rows say once, few or many, or leave the size out.

many	TRBJ2-7	TRBV6-6	NA	CASSGPGYEQYF	TGTGCCAGCAGTGGACCGGGCTACGAGCAGTACTTC
many	TRBJ2-5	TRBV11-3	TRBD2	CASSPGLAGGVQYF	TGTGCCAGCAGCCCTGGACTAGCGGGGGGTGTCCAGTACTTC
many	TRBJ2-1	TRBV19	TRBD2	CASTPRGLDNEQFF	TGTGCCAGTACCCCTAGGGGACTAGACAATGAGCAGTTCTTC
many	TRBJ2-5	TRBV6-1	TRBD2	CASSRDYQDRTQYF	TGTGCCAGCAGTCGGGACTACCAGGATAGAACCCAGTACTTC
many	TRBJ2-3	TRBV10-3	NA	CAIMSGTYTDTQYF	TGTGCCATAATGTCCGGGACATACACAGATACGCAGTATTTT
medium-sized	TRBJ2-5	TRBV10-3	NA	CATGDADGETQYF	TGTGCCACGGGGGATGCCGACGGTGAGACCCAGTACTTC
many	TRBJ2-1	TRBV4-1	TRBD2	CASSQVWKTSGSRQFF	TGCGCCAGCAGCCAAGTTTGGAAGACTAGCGGGAGTCGGCAGTTCTTC
many	TRBJ2-1	TRBV4-2	NA	CASSGSYNEQFF	TGTGCCAGCAGCGGCTCCTACAATGAGCAGTTCTTC
many	TRBJ2-7	TRBV20-1	NA	CSASGFPYEQYF	TGCAGTGCTAGCGGCTTCCCCTACGAGCAGTACTTC
many	TRBJ2-1	TRBV30	NA	CAWNPQISYHEQFF	TGTGCCTGGAACCCACAGATCAGTTATCATGAGCAGTTCTTC
many	TRBJ1-5	TRBV28	NA	CASRTLGDQPQHF	TGTGCCAGCAGAACATTAGGGGATCAGCCCCAGCATTTT
many	TRBJ1-5	TRBV2	TRBD1	CASGTGGGQPQHF	TGTGCCAGCGGGACAGGGGGCGGTCAGCCCCAGCATTTT
many	TRBJ2-3	TRBV7-3	NA	CATSLRRTDTQYF	TGTGCCACCAGCTTACGGCGCACAGATACGCAGTATTTT
many	TRBJ2-7	TRBV20-1	TRBD2	CSAKAGGPGEQYF	TGCAGTGCTAAGGCGGGAGGGCCGGGGGAGCAGTACTTC
many	TRBJ1-1	TRBV20-1	NA	CSARTLGEAFF	TGCAGTGCTAGGACGCTGGGTGAAGCTTTCTTT
few	TRBJ2-7	TRBV18	NA	CASSPERRSYEQYF	TGTGCCAGCTCACCAGAGCGACGGTCCTACGAGCAGTACTTC
many	TRBJ2-3	TRBV15	TRBD2	CATSRDSGRAVGDTQYF	TGTGCCACCAGCAGAGATTCCGGGAGGGCCGTTGGAGATACGCAGTATTTT
NA	TRBJ1-5	TRBV5-3	NA	CAMSPRGVGNQPQHF	TGTGCCATGAGCCCCCGAGGGGTAGGAAATCAGCCCCAGCATTTT